The TCR beta chain under discussion was sequenced for a study of T-cell reconstitution after alpha-beta-depleted transplantation in children. This clonotype appeared many times. Unique molecular identifiers were built into the TCRbeta library. TCRdb called the PCR reads again in MiXCR, with one record for every CDR3 protein. Here the sample spans about 140,000 distinct CDR3 sequences, about 9% being singletons. The sequencing here drew on PBMCs, mostly from graft donor cells, taken 180 days after TCRalphabeta/CD19-depleted stem cell transplant. The sequence derives from a female patient aged 2 to 10 who had a stem cell transplant for congenital amegakaryocytic thrombocytopenia, so the T cells may come from the graft donor.

CDR3 DNA: TGTGCCAGCAGTTCCCATGCGACAAGACAGGGGAACACTGAAGCTTTCTTT. Encoded protein: CASSSHATRQGNTEAFF. V is TRBV27 and J is TRBJ1-1; the match to TRBD1 covers 7 bases. CDR3 length: 17 amino acids. Germline assignment: CDR1 MNHEY and CDR2 SMNVEV (reference sequence). V dropped 4 bases and J dropped 1; count of bases not matched to a gene: 12.